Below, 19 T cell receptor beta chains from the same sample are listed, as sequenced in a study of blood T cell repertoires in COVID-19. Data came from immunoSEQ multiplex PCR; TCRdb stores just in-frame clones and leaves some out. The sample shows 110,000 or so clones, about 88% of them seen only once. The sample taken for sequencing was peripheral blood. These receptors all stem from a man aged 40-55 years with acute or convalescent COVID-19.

The CDR3 sequence is CASSLSGGRETQYF. CDR3 in DNA: TGTGCCAGCAGCTTAAGCGGGGGGAGGGAGACCCAGTACTTC. The genes are TRBV7-2 and TRBJ2-5; TRBD2 agrees at 9 bases. Trimming removed 2 bases from V and 5 bases from J; junction bases left unmatched: 3. Germline V lookup: CDR1 SGHTA, CDR2 FQGNSA. The CDR3 covers 14 residues.

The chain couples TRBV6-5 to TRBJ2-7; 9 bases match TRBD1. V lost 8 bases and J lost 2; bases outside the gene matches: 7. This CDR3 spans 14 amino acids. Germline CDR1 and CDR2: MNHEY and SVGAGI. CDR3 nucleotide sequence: TGTGCCAGCCGTCGGACAGGGGTGACCTACGAGCAGTACTTC. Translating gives CASRRTGVTYEQYF.

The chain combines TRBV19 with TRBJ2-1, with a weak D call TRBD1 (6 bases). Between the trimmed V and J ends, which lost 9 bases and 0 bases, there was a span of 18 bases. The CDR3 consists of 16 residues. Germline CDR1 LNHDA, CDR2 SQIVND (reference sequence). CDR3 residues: CASSQGRGSSYNEQFF. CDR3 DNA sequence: TGTGCCAGCAGCCAAGGTAGGGGGAGCTCCTACAATGAGCAGTTCTTC.

As DNA, the CDR3 is TGTGCCAGCAGCTTGACGGGTGTCTACGAGCAGTACTTC. This codes for CASSLTGVYEQYF. This chain links TRBV11-2 with TRBJ2-7; D uncertain. From germline, CDR1 is SGHAT and CDR2 FQNNGV. V was shortened by 3 bases and J by 3 bases, with 9 bases between the two germline ends. The CDR3 runs to 13 residues.

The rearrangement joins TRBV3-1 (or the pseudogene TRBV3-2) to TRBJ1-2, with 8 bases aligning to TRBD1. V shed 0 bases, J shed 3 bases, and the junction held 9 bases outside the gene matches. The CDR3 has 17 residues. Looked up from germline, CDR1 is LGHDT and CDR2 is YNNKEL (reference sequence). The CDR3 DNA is TGTGCCAGCAGCCAAGATATCTGGACAGGGACGGACTATGGCTACACCTTC. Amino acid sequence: CASSQDIWTGTDYGYTF.

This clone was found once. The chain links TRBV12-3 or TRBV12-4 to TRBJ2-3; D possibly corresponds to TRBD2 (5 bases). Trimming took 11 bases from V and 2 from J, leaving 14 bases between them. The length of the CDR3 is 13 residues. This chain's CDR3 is CAWAADYTDTQYF. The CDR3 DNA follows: TGTGCCTGGGCGGCTGACTACACAGATACGCAGTATTTT.

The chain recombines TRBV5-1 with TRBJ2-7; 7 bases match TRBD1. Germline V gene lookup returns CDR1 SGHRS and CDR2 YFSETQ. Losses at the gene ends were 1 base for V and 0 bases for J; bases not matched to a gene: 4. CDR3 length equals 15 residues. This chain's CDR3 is CASSLTGVPSYEQYF. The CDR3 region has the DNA TGCGCCAGCAGCTTGACAGGGGTCCCCTCCTACGAGCAGTACTTC. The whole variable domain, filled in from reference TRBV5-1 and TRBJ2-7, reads KAGVTQTPRYLIKTRGQQVTLSCSPISGHRSVSWYQQTPGQGLQFLFEYFSETQRNKGNFPGRFSGRQFSNSRSEMNVSTLELGDSALYLCASSLTGVPSYEQYFGPGTRLTVT.

This chain's CDR3 is CATSDGTVISNQPQHF. For the CDR3, the DNA is TGTGCCACCAGCGACGGGACTGTGATTAGCAATCAGCCCCAGCATTTT. J is TRBJ1-5 and V is TRBV15; a weak D match, TRBD1 (5 bases). Per germline, CDR1 LNHNV and CDR2 YYDKDF (reference sequence). The V end lost 5 bases, the J end lost 0 bases, and 14 bases lay between the germline ends. CDR3 length: 16 residues.

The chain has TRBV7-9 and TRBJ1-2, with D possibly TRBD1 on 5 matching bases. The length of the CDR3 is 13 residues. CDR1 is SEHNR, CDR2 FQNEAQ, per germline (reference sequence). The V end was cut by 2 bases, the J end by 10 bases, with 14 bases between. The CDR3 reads CASSLLRQDIYTF. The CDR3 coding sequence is TGTGCCAGCAGCTTACTACGGCAGGACATCTACACCTTC.

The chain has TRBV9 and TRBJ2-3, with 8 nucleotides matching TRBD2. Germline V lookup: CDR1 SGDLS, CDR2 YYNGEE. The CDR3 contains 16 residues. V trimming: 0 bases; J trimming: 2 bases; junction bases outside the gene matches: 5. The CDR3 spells CASSVGTAGDTDTQYF. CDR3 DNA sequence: TGTGCCAGCAGCGTAGGGACAGCGGGGGACACAGATACGCAGTATTTT.

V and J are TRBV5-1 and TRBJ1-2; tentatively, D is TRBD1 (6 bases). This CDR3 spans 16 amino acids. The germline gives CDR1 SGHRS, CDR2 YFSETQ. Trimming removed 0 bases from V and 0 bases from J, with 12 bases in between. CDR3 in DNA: TGCGCCAGCAGCTTGGGACTCGGGACATCTAACTATGGCTACACCTTC. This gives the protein CASSLGLGTSNYGYTF. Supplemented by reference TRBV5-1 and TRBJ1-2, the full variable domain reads KAGVTQTPRYLIKTRGQQVTLSCSPISGHRSVSWYQQTPGQGLQFLFEYFSETQRNKGNFPGRFSGRQFSNSRSEMNVSTLELGDSALYLCASSLGLGTSNYGYTFGSGTRLTVV.

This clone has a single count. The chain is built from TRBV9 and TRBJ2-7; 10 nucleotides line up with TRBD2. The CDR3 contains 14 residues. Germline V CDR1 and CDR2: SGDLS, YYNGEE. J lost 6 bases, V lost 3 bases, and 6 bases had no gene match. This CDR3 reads CASSASGGAGEQYF. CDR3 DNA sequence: TGTGCCAGCAGCGCTAGCGGGGGAGCGGGCGAGCAGTACTTC.

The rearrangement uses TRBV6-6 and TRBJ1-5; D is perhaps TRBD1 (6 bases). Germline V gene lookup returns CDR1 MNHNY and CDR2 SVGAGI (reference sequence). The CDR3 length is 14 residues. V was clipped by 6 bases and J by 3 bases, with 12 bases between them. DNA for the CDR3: TGTGCCAGCAGCTCACGACAGGCCAATCAGCCCCAGCATTTT. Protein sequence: CASSSRQANQPQHF.

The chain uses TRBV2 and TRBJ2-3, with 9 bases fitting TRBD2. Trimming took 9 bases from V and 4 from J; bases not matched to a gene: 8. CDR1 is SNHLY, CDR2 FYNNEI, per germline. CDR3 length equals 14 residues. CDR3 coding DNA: TGTGCCAGAACGGAGGGACTAGCTGCAGATACGCAGTATTTT. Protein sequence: CARTEGLAADTQYF.

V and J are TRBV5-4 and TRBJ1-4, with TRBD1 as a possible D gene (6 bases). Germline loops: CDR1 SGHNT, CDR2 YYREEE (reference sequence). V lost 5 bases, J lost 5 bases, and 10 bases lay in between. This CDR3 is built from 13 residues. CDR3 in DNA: TGTGCCAGCAGGGACAGTGAAAATGAAAAACTGTTTTTT. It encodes CASRDSENEKLFF.

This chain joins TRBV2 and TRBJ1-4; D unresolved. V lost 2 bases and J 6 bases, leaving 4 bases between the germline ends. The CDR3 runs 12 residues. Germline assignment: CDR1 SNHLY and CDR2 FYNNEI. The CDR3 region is CASSEQDEKLFF. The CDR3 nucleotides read TGTGCCAGCAGTGAACAGGATGAAAAACTGTTTTTT.

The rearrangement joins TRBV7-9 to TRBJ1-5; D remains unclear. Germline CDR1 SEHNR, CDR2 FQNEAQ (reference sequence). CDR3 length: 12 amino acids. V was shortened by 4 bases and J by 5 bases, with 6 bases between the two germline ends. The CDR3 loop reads CASSWEDQPQHF. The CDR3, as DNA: TGTGCCAGCAGCTGGGAGGATCAGCCCCAGCATTTT.

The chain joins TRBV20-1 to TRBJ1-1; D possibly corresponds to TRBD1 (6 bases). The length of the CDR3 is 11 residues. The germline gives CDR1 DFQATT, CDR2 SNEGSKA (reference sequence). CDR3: CRGRGNTEAFF. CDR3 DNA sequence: TGCAGGGGCAGGGGGAACACTGAAGCTTTCTTT.

The DNA for the CDR3 is TGTGCCAGCAGCTTCGGGACAGGGTTAAAAGAGACCCAGTACTTC. It encodes CASSFGTGLKETQYF. The chain has TRBV7-7 and TRBJ2-5; 9 bases align to TRBD1. This CDR3 comprises 15 residues. The germline V gene encodes CDR1 SSHAT and CDR2 FNYEAQ (reference sequence). Trimming at V came to 3 bases and at J to 3 bases, leaving 5 bases not matched to a gene.